Below are 2 T cell receptor beta chains sequenced from a single sample in a study of graft-versus-host responses after intestinal transplantation. TCRdb's copy holds only in-frame clones and misses some; the assay was immunoSEQ multiplex PCR. The data show some 26,000 clones, with 94% seen just once and 0.4% to 0.65% held by the top ten. This specimen consisted of PBMCs, obtained 156 days after intestinal transplant. The receptors derive from a human patient who received an intestinal transplant, so some T cells may come from the graft donor.

CDR3: CASRQGHSYEQYF. CDR3 DNA: TGTGCCAGCAGGCAGGGCCACTCCTACGAGCAGTACTTC. The V call is TRBV7-9, the J call TRBJ2-7; D may be TRBD1 (5 bases). Germline V CDR1 and CDR2: SEHNR, FQNEAQ (reference sequence). Between the trimmed V and J ends, which lost 6 bases and 0 bases, there was a span of 9 bases. This CDR3 has 13 residues.

The chain carries TRBV7-6 and TRBJ2-1; D is possibly TRBD2 (6 bases). The CDR3 is made up of 13 amino acids. Trimming took off 5 bases at V and 4 bases at J, with 9 bases between the two ends. Germline-derived CDR1 and CDR2 are SGHVS and FNYEAQ. The CDR3, as DNA: TGTGCCAGCAGCCTGGGACTTTACAATGAGCAGTTCTTC. Translated, it gives CASSLGLYNEQFF.